This TCR beta chain is from a study of blood T cell repertoires in COVID-19. Individuals aged roughly 18 to 100 years were recruited from approximately 22 US areas. Participants had their cohort set by participant-reported clinical history. Among Cohort 3 donors, those recovered had two negative PCRs, clearance, or symptom resolution. In the source study's methods: Reference gene primer amplification in the assay estimated nucleated cell counts. Sequenced by immunoSEQ multiplex PCR; TCRdb stores in-frame clones only, minus some. D and trimming were read from the DNA, whereas the V and J calls and clone size are those reported in that table. Seen here are about 150,000 clones, under 90% observed once, and the top ten hold about 7.3%. Germline CDR1 reads LNHDA; CDR2 reads SQIVND (reference sequence). The CDR3 contains 13 residues. Trimming took 4 bases from V and 7 from J, leaving 8 bases between them.

This TCR derives from a man aged 50 or older who had recovered from COVID-19. The V call is TRBV19, the J call TRBJ1-6; D is unclear. The specimen was PBMCs or T cells enriched from blood (not recorded which). CDR3 residues: CASSTGWNSPLHF. Here the CDR3 DNA reads TGTGCCAGTAGTACGGGGTGGAATTCACCCCTCCACTTT.